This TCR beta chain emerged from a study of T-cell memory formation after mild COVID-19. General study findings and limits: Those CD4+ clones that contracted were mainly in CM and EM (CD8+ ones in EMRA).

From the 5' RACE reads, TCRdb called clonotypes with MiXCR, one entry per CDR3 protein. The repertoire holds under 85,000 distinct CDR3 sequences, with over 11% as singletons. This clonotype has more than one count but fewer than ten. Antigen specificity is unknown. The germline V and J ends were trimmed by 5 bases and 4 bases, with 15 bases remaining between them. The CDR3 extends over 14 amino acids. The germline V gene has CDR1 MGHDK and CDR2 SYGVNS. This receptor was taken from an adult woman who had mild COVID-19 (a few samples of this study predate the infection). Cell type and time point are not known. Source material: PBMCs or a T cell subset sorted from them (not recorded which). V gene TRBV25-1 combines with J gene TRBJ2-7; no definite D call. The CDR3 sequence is CASSPNPSAYEQYF. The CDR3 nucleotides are TGTGCCAGCAGTCCCAACCCCTCTGCGTACGAGCAGTACTTC.